These 29 T cell receptor beta chains were sequenced from one sample in a study of OX40 agonist ivuxolimab in advanced cancers. Libraries were prepared by immunoSEQ multiplex PCR; TCRdb keeps only in-frame clonotypes and omits some of them. Of under 90,000 clones in the sample, approximately 87% were seen once. Source: CD4+ or CD8+ T cells sorted from blood, taken in a trial of the OX40 agonist ivuxolimab. Receptors were obtained from an adult with an advanced solid tumor such as melanoma, head and neck, liver or kidney cancer.

The chain employs TRBV6-5 and TRBJ2-7; tentatively, D is TRBD2 (5 bases). This CDR3 is built from 13 residues. With 0 bases removed from V and 7 bases from J, the gap between germline ends came to 10 bases. From germline, CDR1 is MNHEY and CDR2 SVGAGI. The CDR3 nucleotides read TGTGCCAGCAGTTACTCGACGTCGGGGGAGCAGTACTTC. Its translation: CASSYSTSGEQYF.

The gene calls are TRBV2 and TRBJ2-3, with D tentatively TRBD2 (7 bases). Germline V gives CDR1 SNHLY, CDR2 FYNNEI. CDR3 length equals 16 residues. V was clipped by 0 bases and J by 6 bases, with 16 bases between them. Here the CDR3 reads CASSEAPAGAGDTQYF. Here the CDR3 DNA reads TGTGCCAGCAGTGAAGCGCCGGCGGGGGCAGGGGATACGCAGTATTTT.

The chain recombines TRBV19 with TRBJ1-2; 9 bases are a match to TRBD1. V was pared by 6 bases and J by 8 bases, with 7 bases of the junction left unmatched. The CDR3 totals 13 residues. CDR1 is LNHDA and CDR2 is SQIVND in the germline V gene (reference sequence). The CDR3 DNA follows: TGTGCCAGTAGCCAACAGGGGGCGGGAGGCTACACCTTC. It codes for CASSQQGAGGYTF. Complete variable domain (other parts from reference TRBV19 and TRBJ1-2): DGGITQSPKYLFRKEGQNVTLSCEQNLNHDAMYWYRQDPGQGLRLIYYSQIVNDFQKGDIAEGYSVSREKKESFPLTVTSAQKNPTAFYLCASSQQGAGGYTFGSGTRLTVV.

This clone was detected once. The chain is built from TRBV7-8 and TRBJ2-7, with D perhaps matching TRBD1 (6 bases). Deletions cut 7 bases from V and 4 bases from J, with 17 bases between. The CDR3 has 14 amino acids. Germline values: CDR1 SGHVS, CDR2 FQNEAQ. The CDR3 DNA reads as TGTGCCAGCACCGCACAGGGAATGGGTTACGAGCAGTACTTC. Translation: CASTAQGMGYEQYF.

J is TRBJ2-6 and V is TRBV5-1; D uncertain. The V and J ends lost 2 bases and 4 bases respectively, with 16 bases between them. This CDR3 has 17 residues. Germline V gene data show CDR1 as SGHRS and CDR2 as YFSETQ. CDR3 sequence reads: CASSLMGPSSGANVLTF. In DNA form, the CDR3 reads TGCGCCAGCAGCTTAATGGGTCCGTCTTCGGGGGCCAACGTCCTGACTTTC.

This chain joins TRBV9 and TRBJ1-1, with TRBD1 matching over 10 bases. Per germline, CDR1 SGDLS and CDR2 YYNGEE. V dropped 4 bases and J dropped 7; count of bases not matched to a gene: 19. The CDR3 has 18 amino acids. The CDR3 nucleotides read TGTGCCAGCAGCCCCCGGGGGACAGGGGTAGGGGCGAACGGTGAAGCTTTCTTT. Its protein product is CASSPRGTGVGANGEAFF.

This chain connects TRBV30 to TRBJ2-7; 9 bases match TRBD1. The CDR3 runs to 13 residues. J was trimmed by 3 bases and V by 4 bases; bases with no gene match: 4. The V gene's germline CDR1 is GTSNPN and CDR2 SVGIG (reference sequence). The DNA for the CDR3 is TGTGCCTGGAAACGACAGGGGGGCTACGAGCAGTACTTC. Protein: CAWKRQGGYEQYF.

V is TRBV2 and J is TRBJ2-2, with 9 bases matching TRBD2. CDR1 SNHLY and CDR2 FYNNEI come from the germline V gene. The CDR3 is 15 residues long. With V trimmed by 6 bases and J by 4 bases, 6 bases remained unmatched. CDR3 coding DNA: TGTGCCAGCAGGGCCGGACTAGCGCTCACCGGGGAGCTGTTTTTT. It codes for CASRAGLALTGELFF.

V is TRBV18 and J is TRBJ1-4; D unresolved. Trimming cost V 1 base and J 1 base, with 10 bases left between them. The CDR3 contains 16 residues. Germline-derived CDR1 and CDR2 are KGHSH and LQKENI. Here the CDR3 reads CASSPRQIRTNEKLFF. The CDR3 bases are TGTGCCAGCTCACCACGCCAGATCAGAACTAATGAAAAACTGTTTTTT.

This chain uses TRBV5-1 with TRBJ2-4; 7 bases agree with TRBD1. Germline CDR1 SGHRS, CDR2 YFSETQ. J gave up 0 bases and V 3 bases, and 9 bases lay outside the gene matches. The CDR3 spans 17 residues. CDR3 coding DNA: TGCGCCAGCAGCTGGGGGACAGATCCCCTAGCCAAAAACATTCAGTACTTC. Translated, it gives CASSWGTDPLAKNIQYF.

The V and J genes are TRBV28 and TRBJ1-4; TRBD1 matches at 11 bases. With V trimmed by 3 bases and J by 11 bases, 8 bases remained unmatched. This CDR3 comprises 15 residues. From germline, CDR1 is MDHEN and CDR2 SYDVKM. CDR3 bases: TGTGCCAGCAGTTTTCCGGGACAGGGGGTCAGGAAACTGTTTTTT. As protein: CASSFPGQGVRKLFF.

The chain recombines TRBV6-1 with TRBJ2-2, with a weak D call TRBD1 (6 bases). V lost 9 bases and J 5 bases, leaving 16 bases between the germline ends. Germline V CDR1 and CDR2: MNHNS, SASEGT. The CDR3 loop spans 14 amino acids. Here the CDR3 reads CASAKLQGTGELFF. CDR3 bases: TGTGCCAGTGCTAAACTCCAGGGGACCGGGGAGCTGTTTTTT.

The V call is TRBV5-4, the J call TRBJ2-3, with D uncertain. V lost 4 bases and J 2 bases, leaving 14 bases between the germline ends. The germline V gene has CDR1 SGHNT and CDR2 YYREEE (reference sequence). The CDR3 length is 15 residues. The CDR3 sequence: CASSGSTYPTDTQYF. The DNA of the CDR3 is TGTGCCAGCAGCGGATCGACATACCCCACAGATACGCAGTATTTT.

This chain joins TRBV18 and TRBJ2-1; D is undetermined. The V gene's germline CDR1 is KGHSH and CDR2 LQKENI. The V gene lost 3 bases and the J gene lost 8 bases, with 17 bases spanning the gap. CDR3 length: 15 residues. The CDR3 DNA follows: TGTGCCAGCTCACCGAGGCTGATACCGGGCGATGAGCAGTTCTTC. Protein sequence: CASSPRLIPGDEQFF.

The chain employs TRBV30 and TRBJ1-2; unclear D gene. The V and J ends lost 2 bases and 8 bases respectively, with 12 bases between them. CDR1 and CDR2 (germline): GTSNPN, SVGIG (reference sequence). CDR3 length equals 12 residues. The CDR3: CAWSYEGGGYTF. CDR3 DNA sequence: TGTGCCTGGAGTTATGAGGGAGGGGGCTACACCTTC.

The chain recombines TRBV4-3 with TRBJ2-2; perhaps D is TRBD1 or TRBD2 (5 bases each). In germline, CDR1 is LGHNA, CDR2 YSLEER. The germline V and J ends were trimmed by 0 bases and 1 base, with 9 bases remaining between them. The CDR3 length is 16 residues. For the CDR3, the DNA is TGCGCCAGCAGCCAAGACAGAGGGGTGAACACCGGGGAGCTGTTTTTT. It translates to CASSQDRGVNTGELFF.

V and J are TRBV5-1 and TRBJ1-4; TRBD1 matches at 8 bases. The ends lost 1 base at V and 5 bases at J; junction bases unmatched: 7. Germline V CDR1 and CDR2: SGHRS, YFSETQ. The CDR3 covers 16 residues. The CDR3 DNA sequence: TGCGCCAGCAGCTTGAACCCCCGACAGGGGAATGAAAAACTGTTTTTT. It encodes CASSLNPRQGNEKLFF.

The V gene is TRBV7-9, the J gene TRBJ2-6; D is ambiguous. The CDR3 loop spans 18 amino acids. Trimming stripped 1 base from V and 0 bases from J, with 13 bases between. Germline CDR1 and CDR2: SEHNR and FQNEAQ (reference sequence). CDR3 region: CASSLDAFLPSGANVLTF. CDR3 sequence (DNA): TGTGCCAGCAGCTTAGATGCCTTCCTCCCCTCTGGGGCCAACGTCCTGACTTTC.

V and J are TRBV28 and TRBJ2-7; 12 bases fit TRBD2. The V segment lost 6 bases and the J segment 4 bases; nucleotides outside the gene matches: 7. CDR1 is MDHEN and CDR2 is SYDVKM in the germline V gene. This CDR3 region has 15 residues. The DNA of the CDR3 is TGTGCCAGCAGGACTAGCGGGAGTGTGGGGTACGAGCAGTACTTC. This translates into CASRTSGSVGYEQYF.

This clone appeared once. J is TRBJ1-5 and V is TRBV27; 9 bases fit TRBD1. Germline V gene sequence: CDR1 MNHEY, CDR2 SMNVEV (reference sequence). After removal of 6 bases from V and 4 bases from J, the junction contained 16 bases not matched to a gene. There are 18 residues in the CDR3. The CDR3 DNA sequence: TGTGCCAGCAGCCACCTCTCGACAGGGGGATTAGGAAATCAGCCCCAGCATTTT. As protein: CASSHLSTGGLGNQPQHF.

The rearrangement uses TRBV28 and TRBJ2-2; TRBD2 aligns across 9 bases. Trimming at V came to 8 bases and at J to 8 bases, leaving 12 bases not matched to a gene. CDR3 length: 15 residues. Germline V gives CDR1 MDHEN, CDR2 SYDVKM. CDR3 nucleotides: TGTGCCAGCGGATCAGCGGGAGGCCGGGGAGGGGAGCTGTTTTTT. Translation gives CASGSAGGRGGELFF.

This chain connects TRBV4-2 to TRBJ2-2; D is perhaps TRBD2 (6 bases). The CDR3 has 16 amino acids. Per germline, CDR1 LGHNA and CDR2 YNFKEQ. Trimming took 4 bases from V and 3 from J, leaving 15 bases between them. In DNA, the CDR3 is TGTGCCAGCAGCCCCCGTGCGGGATTGGACACCGGGGAGCTGTTTTTT. The encoded protein is CASSPRAGLDTGELFF.

The genes are TRBV5-1 and TRBJ2-2; no firm D call. Per the germline V gene, CDR1 is SGHRS and CDR2 is YFSETQ. This CDR3 is built from 13 residues. The V gene lost 4 bases and the J gene lost 2 bases, with 6 bases spanning the gap. The CDR3 loop is CASSDPNTGELFF. Written as DNA, the CDR3 is TGCGCCAGCAGCGACCCCAACACCGGGGAGCTGTTTTTT.

The V call is TRBV7-9, the J call TRBJ2-1; the match to TRBD2 covers 11 bases. Trimming at V came to 5 bases and at J to 3 bases, leaving 12 bases not matched to a gene. Germline V CDR1 and CDR2: SEHNR, FQNEAQ (reference sequence). The CDR3 has 18 amino acids. In nucleotides, the CDR3 is TGTGCCAGCAGCCCGAACCCCCGACTAGCGGGGCACTACAATGAGCAGTTCTTC. Its protein product is CASSPNPRLAGHYNEQFF. Complete variable domain (other parts from reference TRBV7-9 and TRBJ2-1): DTGVSQNPRHKITKRGQNVTFRCDPISEHNRLYWYRQTLGQGPEFLTYFQNEAQLEKSRLLSDRFSAERPKGSFSTLEIQRTEQGDSAMYLCASSPNPRLAGHYNEQFFGPGTRLTVL.

V is TRBV19 and J is TRBJ2-4; 9 bases map to TRBD1. Trimming at V came to 1 base and at J to 2 bases, leaving 3 bases not matched to a gene. Germline CDR1 and CDR2: LNHDA and SQIVND (reference sequence). The CDR3 runs to 16 residues. DNA for the CDR3: TGTGCCAGTAGTATAGTGGGGACAGGGTCCAAAAACATTCAGTACTTC. It encodes CASSIVGTGSKNIQYF. Filled out from reference TRBV19 and TRBJ2-4, the complete variable domain reads DGGITQSPKYLFRKEGQNVTLSCEQNLNHDAMYWYRQDPGQGLRLIYYSQIVNDFQKGDIAEGYSVSREKKESFPLTVTSAQKNPTAFYLCASSIVGTGSKNIQYFGAGTRLSVL.

This clone was recorded once. CDR3 protein: CASSLNLGSGNTIYF. DNA for the CDR3: TGCGCCAGCAGCTTGAATCTTGGCTCTGGAAACACCATATATTTT. This rearrangement joins TRBV5-1 to TRBJ1-3; D uncertain. Germline V gene sequence: CDR1 SGHRS, CDR2 YFSETQ. The V gene lost 1 base and the J gene lost 0 bases, with 8 bases spanning the gap. This CDR3 is built from 15 residues.

The J gene is TRBJ2-7, the V gene TRBV7-9, with D uncertain. The CDR3 extends over 12 amino acids. The V and J ends lost 5 bases and 4 bases respectively, with 9 bases between them. Germline CDR1 SEHNR, CDR2 FQNEAQ (reference sequence). The CDR3 DNA reads as TGTGCCAGCAGCCCGACAACGTACGAGCAGTACTTC. Translation: CASSPTTYEQYF.

The V and J genes are TRBV30 and TRBJ1-4; TRBD1 aligns across 7 bases. The CDR3 is made up of 18 amino acids. Unmatched junction bases numbered 10, after V lost 0 bases and J lost 0 bases. From germline, CDR1 is GTSNPN and CDR2 SVGIG (reference sequence). The CDR3 bases are TGTGCCTGGAGTGTAGGGCCAGGGGGTCCTGCAACTAATGAAAAACTGTTTTTT. Translating gives CAWSVGPGGPATNEKLFF. The whole variable domain, remainder taken from reference TRBV30 and TRBJ1-4, is SQTIHQWPATLVQPVGSPLSLECTVEGTSNPNLYWYRQAAGRGLQLLFYSVGIGQISSEVPQNLSASRPQDRQFILSSKKLLLSDSGFYLCAWSVGPGGPATNEKLFFGSGTQLSVL.

The chain uses TRBV5-5 and TRBJ2-7, with D unresolved. The V end lost 4 bases, the J end lost 0 bases, and 14 bases lay between the germline ends. The CDR3 extends over 15 amino acids. Germline loops: CDR1 SGHKS, CDR2 YYEKEE (reference sequence). CDR3 DNA: TGTGCCAGCAGCCTCACCTCATGGAGCTCCTACGAGCAGTACTTC. This codes for CASSLTSWSSYEQYF.